A selection of T cell receptor beta chains follows, all from one sample in a study of cytomegalovirus exposure and HLA in healthy donors. This table comes from immunoSEQ multiplex PCR, and its TCRdb copy is limited to in-frame clones, with some not included. The sample carries roughly 77,000 clones, about 73% recorded once. Material: PBMCs. These receptors were obtained from a man aged 35 to 55 in good health and CMV-seronegative. CDR3s include the opening cysteine and the closing phenylalanine or tryptophan. Each record gives: CDR3 DNA, CDR3 protein, V gene, clone size, J gene, D gene. The D gene is left open where the match is weak. Expanded clones are given a class, and other clones once, few, many or no size at all.

cdr3_nt: TGTGCCAGCACCCCGGACAGGGCGGGATTGAACACTGAAGCTTTCTTT; cdr3_aa: CASTPDRAGLNTEAFF; v_call: TRBV28; clone_size: once; j_call: TRBJ1-1; d_call: TRBD1
cdr3_nt: TGTGCCAGCAGTGACTCCAGGGCGTCTGGGGCCAACGTCCTGACTTTC; cdr3_aa: CASSDSRASGANVLTF; v_call: TRBV6-4; clone_size: .; j_call: TRBJ2-6; d_call: .
cdr3_nt: TGCAGCGCCGGCGCGGGAGGCAGGGAGCAGTACTTC; cdr3_aa: CSAGAGGREQYF; v_call: TRBV29-1; clone_size: .; j_call: TRBJ2-7; d_call: TRBD2
cdr3_nt: TGTGCCAGCAGTCTCACAGGATTCATCTACGAGCAGTACTTC; cdr3_aa: CASSLTGFIYEQYF; v_call: TRBV28; clone_size: .; j_call: TRBJ2-7; d_call: .
cdr3_nt: TGTGCCAGCAGCTCCAGGGGGGCCCAGATGTTTTTT; cdr3_aa: CASSSRGAQMFF; v_call: TRBV7-9; clone_size: few; j_call: TRBJ1-4; d_call: TRBD1
cdr3_nt: TGTGCCAGCAGTCCACAGACAGGGACCTACCATTTT; cdr3_aa: CASSPQTGTYHF; v_call: TRBV28; clone_size: once; j_call: TRBJ1-5; d_call: TRBD1
cdr3_nt: TGTGCCAGCTCGACAGGCATATTCTATGGCTACACCTTC; cdr3_aa: CASSTGIFYGYTF; v_call: TRBV28; clone_size: .; j_call: TRBJ1-2; d_call: .
cdr3_nt: TGTGCCAGCAGCGTTAACAGGGAGTACCCATTCATCGCTGGCTACACCTTC; cdr3_aa: CASSVNREYPFIAGYTF; v_call: TRBV13; clone_size: .; j_call: TRBJ1-2; d_call: .
cdr3_nt: TGTGCCATCAGTGAGAGCCGGGACAGACGCCAAGAGACCCAGTACTTC; cdr3_aa: CAISESRDRRQETQYF; v_call: TRBV10-3; clone_size: .; j_call: TRBJ2-5; d_call: TRBD1
cdr3_nt: TGTGCCAGCAGTTTCGGGGAACTGGCCAATTCACCCCTCCACTTT; cdr3_aa: CASSFGELANSPLHF; v_call: TRBV28; clone_size: .; j_call: TRBJ1-6; d_call: .
cdr3_nt: TGTGCCAGCAGTGAATTGGGGGGAACTGAAGCTTTCTTT; cdr3_aa: CASSELGGTEAFF; v_call: TRBV6-4; clone_size: once; j_call: TRBJ1-1; d_call: .
cdr3_nt: TGTGCCAGCAGCTTAGACCGGGACAATAACCAAGAGACCCAGTACTTC; cdr3_aa: CASSLDRDNNQETQYF; v_call: TRBV5-5; clone_size: .; j_call: TRBJ2-5; d_call: .
cdr3_nt: TGTGCCAGCAGAGTAGCGGGAATTGGCGGCTACGAGCAGTACTTC; cdr3_aa: CASRVAGIGGYEQYF; v_call: TRBV21-1; clone_size: .; j_call: TRBJ2-7; d_call: .
cdr3_nt: TGTGCCAGCAGTTCTAGCGGGAGGGGCGCAGATACGCAGTATTTT; cdr3_aa: CASSSSGRGADTQYF; v_call: TRBV9; clone_size: .; j_call: TRBJ2-3; d_call: TRBD2
cdr3_nt: TGCGCCAGCAGCGTCGGGGCGGGGCCCTCCTACGAGCAGTACTTC; cdr3_aa: CASSVGAGPSYEQYF; v_call: TRBV5-1; clone_size: .; j_call: TRBJ2-7; d_call: .
cdr3_nt: TGTGCCATCGGTGCGGGGAGCTCCTACAATGAGCAGTTCTTC; cdr3_aa: CAIGAGSSYNEQFF; v_call: TRBV10-3; clone_size: few; j_call: TRBJ2-1; d_call: .
cdr3_nt: TGTGCCAGCAGCCAAGTATCAGCTAGCGGGAGAGTATGGACAGATACGCAGTATTTT; cdr3_aa: CASSQVSASGRVWTDTQYF; v_call: TRBV14; clone_size: .; j_call: TRBJ2-3; d_call: TRBD2
cdr3_nt: TGTGCCAGCAGCTTGCGGACTGAAGCTTTCTTT; cdr3_aa: CASSLRTEAFF; v_call: TRBV5-6; clone_size: few; j_call: TRBJ1-1; d_call: .
cdr3_nt: TGTGCCAGCAGTTACCGACCGGGACAGGGAGAGCAGTACTTC; cdr3_aa: CASSYRPGQGEQYF; v_call: TRBV6-6; clone_size: .; j_call: TRBJ2-7; d_call: TRBD1
cdr3_nt: TGTGCCAGCAGCTTGGCGGGATCCTACGAGCAGTACTTC; cdr3_aa: CASSLAGSYEQYF; v_call: TRBV5-5; clone_size: .; j_call: TRBJ2-7; d_call: .
cdr3_nt: TGTGCCAGTAGTATGGGTAGTCCTAGCGGCAATGAGCAGTTCTTC; cdr3_aa: CASSMGSPSGNEQFF; v_call: TRBV19; clone_size: .; j_call: TRBJ2-1; d_call: TRBD2
cdr3_nt: TGCGCCAGCAGCTTGGCGGGGCTAGCGGGGCGCGGCCGGGAGCTGTTTTTT; cdr3_aa: CASSLAGLAGRGRELFF; v_call: TRBV5-1; clone_size: .; j_call: TRBJ2-2; d_call: TRBD2
cdr3_nt: TGTGCCAGCAGCTTATCAGCGGGAGGGTCCCGCGAGCAGTACTTC; cdr3_aa: CASSLSAGGSREQYF; v_call: TRBV7-9; clone_size: .; j_call: TRBJ2-7; d_call: TRBD2
cdr3_nt: TGTGCCAGCAGCCGGGACAGTTGGTACCAAGAGACCCAGTACTTC; cdr3_aa: CASSRDSWYQETQYF; v_call: TRBV7-2; clone_size: .; j_call: TRBJ2-5; d_call: TRBD1
cdr3_nt: TGCGCCAGCAGCTTGGGGACAGGGGGCAATCAGCCCCAGCATTTT; cdr3_aa: CASSLGTGGNQPQHF; v_call: TRBV5-1; clone_size: .; j_call: TRBJ1-5; d_call: TRBD1
cdr3_nt: TGTGCCTGGAGTGAGCTGAACACAGATACGCAGTATTTT; cdr3_aa: CAWSELNTDTQYF; v_call: TRBV30; clone_size: few; j_call: TRBJ2-3; d_call: .
cdr3_nt: TGTGCCAGCAGCGTAGCGGGTTGGGAGACCCAGTACTTC; cdr3_aa: CASSVAGWETQYF; v_call: TRBV9; clone_size: .; j_call: TRBJ2-5; d_call: .
cdr3_nt: TGTGCCAGCAGCCTAGGGGGGACAGCTGACAAAAACATTCAGTACTTC; cdr3_aa: CASSLGGTADKNIQYF; v_call: TRBV5-4; clone_size: .; j_call: TRBJ2-4; d_call: .
cdr3_nt: TGTGCCAGCAGCTGGACTAGCGGGAGGGCAAATGAGCAGTTCTTC; cdr3_aa: CASSWTSGRANEQFF; v_call: TRBV5-4; clone_size: .; j_call: TRBJ2-1; d_call: TRBD2
cdr3_nt: TGTGCCAGCAGGCCGGGACAGGCTAACACTGAAGCTTTCTTT; cdr3_aa: CASRPGQANTEAFF; v_call: TRBV6-4; clone_size: .; j_call: TRBJ1-1; d_call: TRBD1
cdr3_nt: TGTGCCACCGCCCGGGACAGGGGGATAAAGACCCAGTACTTC; cdr3_aa: CATARDRGIKTQYF; v_call: TRBV6-5; clone_size: .; j_call: TRBJ2-5; d_call: TRBD1
cdr3_nt: TGTGCCAGCAGCTTAACTAGCGGGACGGTGCAGTTCTTC; cdr3_aa: CASSLTSGTVQFF; v_call: TRBV7-2; clone_size: .; j_call: TRBJ2-1; d_call: TRBD2
cdr3_nt: TGTGCCAGCGCGGCAGGGCCCGACGAGCAGTACTTC; cdr3_aa: CASAAGPDEQYF; v_call: TRBV28; clone_size: .; j_call: TRBJ2-7; d_call: .
cdr3_nt: TGTGCCAGCAGCTTAGTCGGGCCCGGGAGTGAAAAACTGTTTTTT; cdr3_aa: CASSLVGPGSEKLFF; v_call: TRBV7-2; clone_size: once; j_call: TRBJ1-4; d_call: .
cdr3_nt: TGTGCCAGCAGTTCCATTGGGGGCTGGGACACTGAAGCTTTCTTT; cdr3_aa: CASSSIGGWDTEAFF; v_call: TRBV6-5; clone_size: few; j_call: TRBJ1-1; d_call: .
cdr3_nt: TGTGCCAGCAGCCCCTCCGGGCTAGCATTCTACAATGAGCAGTTCTTC; cdr3_aa: CASSPSGLAFYNEQFF; v_call: TRBV9; clone_size: .; j_call: TRBJ2-1; d_call: .
cdr3_nt: TGCAGCGTTGGGCAGGGGGTTACCGGGGAGCTGTTTTTT; cdr3_aa: CSVGQGVTGELFF; v_call: TRBV29-1; clone_size: .; j_call: TRBJ2-2; d_call: TRBD1
cdr3_nt: TGCGCCAGCAGCCAAGTTGACAGGTCTAACTATGGCTACACCTTC; cdr3_aa: CASSQVDRSNYGYTF; v_call: TRBV4-3; clone_size: .; j_call: TRBJ1-2; d_call: .
cdr3_nt: TGTGCCAGCAGCAAATGCGGGCGGACCTACAATGAGCAGTTCTTC; cdr3_aa: CASSKCGRTYNEQFF; v_call: TRBV21-1; clone_size: .; j_call: TRBJ2-1; d_call: .
cdr3_nt: TGTGCCAGCAGTTCATTACTAGCGGGAAACCAAGAGACCCAGTACTTC; cdr3_aa: CASSSLLAGNQETQYF; v_call: TRBV27; clone_size: once; j_call: TRBJ2-5; d_call: TRBD2
cdr3_nt: TGTGCCAGCAGCCTAGGACAGGGAGGACGAAACACCATATATTTT; cdr3_aa: CASSLGQGGRNTIYF; v_call: TRBV7-3; clone_size: .; j_call: TRBJ1-3; d_call: TRBD1
cdr3_nt: TGTGCCAGCAGTTTACGCCAGGGGGCATATAACTATGGCTACACCTTC; cdr3_aa: CASSLRQGAYNYGYTF; v_call: TRBV27; clone_size: once; j_call: TRBJ1-2; d_call: TRBD1
cdr3_nt: TGCGCCAGCAGCCAAGGACTAGATGGGACCCAGTACTTC; cdr3_aa: CASSQGLDGTQYF; v_call: TRBV4-3; clone_size: .; j_call: TRBJ2-5; d_call: .
cdr3_nt: TGTGCCAGCAGCTCACCAGCGGGCGCGGCTCAGAGCACAGATACGCAGTATTTT; cdr3_aa: CASSSPAGAAQSTDTQYF; v_call: TRBV7-2; clone_size: few; j_call: TRBJ2-3; d_call: .
cdr3_nt: TGTGCCAGCAAAAGGACCGGGACTAGCGAAGAGACCCAGTACTTC; cdr3_aa: CASKRTGTSEETQYF; v_call: TRBV4-2; clone_size: .; j_call: TRBJ2-5; d_call: TRBD2
cdr3_nt: TGCGCCAGCAGCCAAGAAGGGACAGGTCTAAGCACAGATACGCAGTATTTT; cdr3_aa: CASSQEGTGLSTDTQYF; v_call: TRBV4-1; clone_size: .; j_call: TRBJ2-3; d_call: TRBD1
cdr3_nt: TGTGCCATCAGCCGGGACTCCTCCTACAATGAGCAGTTCTTC; cdr3_aa: CAISRDSSYNEQFF; v_call: TRBV10-3; clone_size: .; j_call: TRBJ2-1; d_call: .
cdr3_nt: TGCGCCAGCAGCCTGGACAGGGGAAGGGACACTGAAGCTTTCTTT; cdr3_aa: CASSLDRGRDTEAFF; v_call: TRBV4-1; clone_size: .; j_call: TRBJ1-1; d_call: TRBD1
cdr3_nt: TGTGCCAGCAGTTTTACGGGAGCCAAAAACATTCAGTACTTC; cdr3_aa: CASSFTGAKNIQYF; v_call: TRBV28; clone_size: .; j_call: TRBJ2-4; d_call: .
cdr3_nt: TGTGCCAGCAACCCGGGACTAGCGGGAACAATGTACAATGAGCAGTTCTTC; cdr3_aa: CASNPGLAGTMYNEQFF; v_call: TRBV28; clone_size: .; j_call: TRBJ2-1; d_call: TRBD2
cdr3_nt: TGTGCCAGCAGTTTAAGGGTGGGGGGGGCGGGGAGCAATGAGCAGTTCTTC; cdr3_aa: CASSLRVGGAGSNEQFF; v_call: TRBV27; clone_size: .; j_call: TRBJ2-1; d_call: .
cdr3_nt: TGTGCCACCAGCTCTTACGGGGACAGTTCAGCCCACAATGAGCAGTTCTTC; cdr3_aa: CATSSYGDSSAHNEQFF; v_call: TRBV15; clone_size: .; j_call: TRBJ2-1; d_call: TRBD1
cdr3_nt: TGCGCCAGCAGCCAAGCGGCTAGCGGGAGAACGAAAGAGCAGTTCTTC; cdr3_aa: CASSQAASGRTKEQFF; v_call: TRBV4-1; clone_size: .; j_call: TRBJ2-1; d_call: TRBD2
cdr3_nt: TGTGCCAGCAGCTTATCAGGGTCGGGCGGCTACACCTTC; cdr3_aa: CASSLSGSGGYTF; v_call: TRBV7-2; clone_size: .; j_call: TRBJ1-2; d_call: .
cdr3_nt: TGCGCCAGCAGCCAAGATCGGAGTCCAAGCTCCTACGAGCAGTACTTC; cdr3_aa: CASSQDRSPSSYEQYF; v_call: TRBV4-3; clone_size: .; j_call: TRBJ2-7; d_call: .
cdr3_nt: TGCAGCGTTCTGGGGGACAGCGGGAGGGCCTACGGTGAGCAGTTCTTC; cdr3_aa: CSVLGDSGRAYGEQFF; v_call: TRBV29-1; clone_size: .; j_call: TRBJ2-1; d_call: TRBD2
cdr3_nt: TGTGCCAGCAGCCCCGGGACAGGGAGAACTAGCGGAGTCTACGAGCAGTACTTC; cdr3_aa: CASSPGTGRTSGVYEQYF; v_call: TRBV11-3; clone_size: .; j_call: TRBJ2-7; d_call: .
cdr3_nt: TGTGCCAGCAGAAGAGGGACAGGGGTAACTGAAGCTTTCTTT; cdr3_aa: CASRRGTGVTEAFF; v_call: TRBV6-5; clone_size: .; j_call: TRBJ1-1; d_call: TRBD1
cdr3_nt: TGTGCCAGCAGACAAGGACAGTCTGGACCTGGAAACACCATATATTTT; cdr3_aa: CASRQGQSGPGNTIYF; v_call: TRBV6-6; clone_size: .; j_call: TRBJ1-3; d_call: .
cdr3_nt: TGTGCCATCATGGCGAGTGAGGCTTCTAACTATGGCTACACCTTC; cdr3_aa: CAIMASEASNYGYTF; v_call: TRBV10-3; clone_size: once; j_call: TRBJ1-2; d_call: .